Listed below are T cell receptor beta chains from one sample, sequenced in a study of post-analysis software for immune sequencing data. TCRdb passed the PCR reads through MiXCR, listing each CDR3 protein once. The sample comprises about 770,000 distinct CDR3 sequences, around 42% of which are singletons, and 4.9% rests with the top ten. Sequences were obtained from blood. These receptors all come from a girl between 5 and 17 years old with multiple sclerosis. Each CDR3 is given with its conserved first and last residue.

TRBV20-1	CSAAEAVSGANVLTF
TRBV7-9	CASSTSGTRDSYEQYF
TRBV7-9	CASSLRTSGDSYEQYF
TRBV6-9	CASSPTNGSYNEQFF
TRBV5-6	CASSLTGRSYEQYF
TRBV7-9	CASSSTTGTTASYEQYF
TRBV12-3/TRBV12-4	CASRPGTSGAYERYF
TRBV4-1	CASSQGRTLDPYEQYF
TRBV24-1	CATSDSGQQETQYF
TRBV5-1	CASSSSLSGRPYEQYF
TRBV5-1	CASSLGWGGEQYF
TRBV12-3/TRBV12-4	CASSSSVETQYF
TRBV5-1	CASSRGQGSLSYEQYF
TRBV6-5	CASSYGASSGSSTDTQYF
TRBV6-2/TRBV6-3	CASSYGNSGGRYEQYF
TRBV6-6	CASSYRGNPDTQYF
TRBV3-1	CASSQASRENYEQYF
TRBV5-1	CASSLVTDMQYF
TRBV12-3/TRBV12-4	CASRPGTHTEAFF
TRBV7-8	CASSPAQRDTQYF
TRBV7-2	CASSLDRGAEKLFF
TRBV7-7	CASSPGASTETQYF
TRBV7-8	CASSSPGRQNQPQHF
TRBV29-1	CSAEEQGVGGYTF
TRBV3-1	CASSQASRQRRSSYEQYF
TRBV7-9	CASSSWTSGSGEQYF
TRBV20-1	CSAPRAGGQETQYF
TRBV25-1	CASSLGTYNSPLHF
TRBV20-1	CSASPPGLAGDQYF
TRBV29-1	CSVEDGWSSYNEQFF
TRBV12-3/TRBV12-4	CASSLAPWPNTEAFF
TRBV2	CASSDQVGDTQYF
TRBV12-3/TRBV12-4	CASSLYTSGSTEQYF
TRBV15	CATSSPGQRLRDEQYF
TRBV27	CASSLRQGYASGANVLTF